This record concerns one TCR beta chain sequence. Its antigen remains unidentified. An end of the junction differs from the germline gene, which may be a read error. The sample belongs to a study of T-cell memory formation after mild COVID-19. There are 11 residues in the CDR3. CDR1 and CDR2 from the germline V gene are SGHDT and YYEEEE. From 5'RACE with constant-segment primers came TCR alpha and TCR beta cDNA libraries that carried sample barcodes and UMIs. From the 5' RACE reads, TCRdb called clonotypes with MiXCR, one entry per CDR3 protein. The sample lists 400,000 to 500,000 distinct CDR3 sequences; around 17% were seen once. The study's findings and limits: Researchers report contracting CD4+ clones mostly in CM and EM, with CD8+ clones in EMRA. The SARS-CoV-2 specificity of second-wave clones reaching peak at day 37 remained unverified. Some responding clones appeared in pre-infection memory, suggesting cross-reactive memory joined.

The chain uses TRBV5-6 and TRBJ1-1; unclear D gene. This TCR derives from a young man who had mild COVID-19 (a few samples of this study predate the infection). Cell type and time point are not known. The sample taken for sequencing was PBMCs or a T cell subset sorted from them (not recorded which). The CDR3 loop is CASSRNAEAFF. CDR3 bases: TGTGCCAGCAGTAGGAACGCTGAAGCTTTCTTT.